Sequencing of this T cell receptor (beta chain) was carried out in a study of T-cell memory formation after mild COVID-19. This clonotype was counted ten times or more. TCRdb reprocessed the 5' RACE reads via MiXCR and lists one record per CDR3 protein. This repertoire shows roughly 560,000 distinct CDR3 sequences, about a fifth found once; its top ten account for around 12%. The sequencing input was PBMCs or a T cell subset sorted from them (not recorded which). The sequence derives from an adult woman who had mild COVID-19 (a few samples of this study predate the infection). Cell type and time point are not known.

CDR3 sequence: CASSQEAAGRGYEQYF. Here the CDR3 DNA reads TGCGCCAGCAGCCAAGAAGCCGCAGGGAGAGGCTACGAGCAGTACTTC. The J gene is TRBJ2-7, the V gene TRBV4-3, with D possibly called TRBD1 or TRBD2 (5 bases each). Germline V gene lookup returns CDR1 LGHNA and CDR2 YSLEER. This CDR3 is 16 amino acids long. V was cut by 0 bases and J by 3 bases, with 15 bases left in between.